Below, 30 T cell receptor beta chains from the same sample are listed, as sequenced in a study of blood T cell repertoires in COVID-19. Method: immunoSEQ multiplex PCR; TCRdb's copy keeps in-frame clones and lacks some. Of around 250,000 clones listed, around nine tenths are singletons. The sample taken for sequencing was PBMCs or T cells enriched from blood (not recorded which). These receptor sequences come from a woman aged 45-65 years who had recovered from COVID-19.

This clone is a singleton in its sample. CDR3 protein: CASSRGNTGELFF. DNA of the CDR3: TGTGCCAGCAGTCGGGGGAACACCGGGGAGCTGTTTTTT. The V gene is TRBV2, the J gene TRBJ2-2, with D possibly TRBD2 on 5 matching bases. V lost 5 bases and J 1 base, leaving 5 bases between the germline ends. The CDR3 extends over 13 amino acids. Germline lookup yields CDR1 SNHLY and CDR2 FYNNEI.

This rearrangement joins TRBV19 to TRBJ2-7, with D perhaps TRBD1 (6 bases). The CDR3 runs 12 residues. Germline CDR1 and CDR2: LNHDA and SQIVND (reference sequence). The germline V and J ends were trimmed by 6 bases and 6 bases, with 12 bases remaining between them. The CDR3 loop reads CASSPPQGEQYF. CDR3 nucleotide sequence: TGTGCCAGTAGCCCCCCACAGGGCGAGCAGTACTTC.

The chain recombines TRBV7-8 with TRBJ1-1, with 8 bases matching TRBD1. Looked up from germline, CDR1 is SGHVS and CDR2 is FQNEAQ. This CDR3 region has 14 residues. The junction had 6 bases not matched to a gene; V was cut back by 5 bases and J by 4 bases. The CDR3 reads CASSQDRGGTEAFF. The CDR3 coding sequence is TGTGCCAGCAGCCAAGACAGGGGAGGCACTGAAGCTTTCTTT.

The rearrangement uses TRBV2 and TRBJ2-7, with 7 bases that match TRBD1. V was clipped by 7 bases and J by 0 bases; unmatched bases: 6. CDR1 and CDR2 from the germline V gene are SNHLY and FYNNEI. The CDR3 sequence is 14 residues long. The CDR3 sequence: CASKGQASSYEQYF. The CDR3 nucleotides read TGTGCCAGCAAAGGACAGGCCAGCTCCTACGAGCAGTACTTC.

The CDR3 sequence is CASSIPGREQYF. The DNA for the CDR3 is TGTGCCAGTAGTATTCCGGGGAGAGAGCAGTACTTC. V usage is TRBV19 and J usage is TRBJ2-7, with D tentatively TRBD2 (5 bases). The length of the CDR3 is 12 residues. Trimming left V 3 bases short and J 7 bases short, with 10 bases between. Germline V gene data show CDR1 as LNHDA and CDR2 as SQIVND (reference sequence). The full variable domain, completed using reference TRBV19 and TRBJ2-7, is DGGITQSPKYLFRKEGQNVTLSCEQNLNHDAMYWYRQDPGQGLRLIYYSQIVNDFQKGDIAEGYSVSREKKESFPLTVTSAQKNPTAFYLCASSIPGREQYFGPGTRLTVT.

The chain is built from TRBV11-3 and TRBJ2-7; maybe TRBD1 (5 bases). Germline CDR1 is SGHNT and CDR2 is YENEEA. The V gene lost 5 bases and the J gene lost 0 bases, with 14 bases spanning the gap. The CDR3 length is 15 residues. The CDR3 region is CASSPRGPSSYEQYF. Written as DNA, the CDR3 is TGTGCCAGCAGCCCAAGGGGTCCAAGCTCCTACGAGCAGTACTTC. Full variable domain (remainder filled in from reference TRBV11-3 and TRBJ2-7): EAGVVQSPRYKIIEKKQPVAFWCNPISGHNTLYWYLQNLGQGPELLIRYENEEAVDDSQLPKDRFSAERLKGVDSTLKIQPAELGDSAVYLCASSPRGPSSYEQYFGPGTRLTVT.

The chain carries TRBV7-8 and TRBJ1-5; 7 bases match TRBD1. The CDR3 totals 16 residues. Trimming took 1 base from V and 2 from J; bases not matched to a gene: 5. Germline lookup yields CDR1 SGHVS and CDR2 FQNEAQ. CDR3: CASSLGTGTGNQPQHF. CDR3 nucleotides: TGTGCCAGCAGCTTAGGGACCGGGACAGGCAATCAGCCCCAGCATTTT.

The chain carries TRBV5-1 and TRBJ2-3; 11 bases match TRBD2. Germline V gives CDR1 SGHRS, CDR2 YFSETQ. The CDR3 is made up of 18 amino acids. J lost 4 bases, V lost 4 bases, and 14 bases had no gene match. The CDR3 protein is CASSHSSGRSWTSDTQYF. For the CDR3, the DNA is TGCGCCAGCAGCCACTCTAGCGGGAGGTCCTGGACATCAGATACGCAGTATTTT.

The CDR3 spells CASSLPQGNTEAFF. CDR3 coding DNA: TGTGCCAGCAGCTTACCGCAGGGGAACACTGAAGCTTTCTTT. The chain carries TRBV7-9 and TRBJ1-1; possibly TRBD1 for D (5 bases). The V end lost 2 bases, the J end lost 1 base, and 8 bases lay between the germline ends. Germline CDR1 is SEHNR and CDR2 is FQNEAQ (reference sequence). CDR3 length equals 14 residues.

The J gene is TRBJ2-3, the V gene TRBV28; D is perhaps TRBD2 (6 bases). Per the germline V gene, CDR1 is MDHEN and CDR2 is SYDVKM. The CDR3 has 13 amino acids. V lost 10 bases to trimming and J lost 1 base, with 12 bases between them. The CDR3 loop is CATGTGGTDTQYF. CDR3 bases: TGTGCCACCGGGACTGGGGGCACAGATACGCAGTATTTT.

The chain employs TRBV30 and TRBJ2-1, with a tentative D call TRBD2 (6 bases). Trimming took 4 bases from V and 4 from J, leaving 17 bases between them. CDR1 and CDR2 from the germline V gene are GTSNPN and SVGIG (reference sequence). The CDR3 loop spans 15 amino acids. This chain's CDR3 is CAWNPLGRDYNEQFF. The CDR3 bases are TGTGCCTGGAACCCCCTAGGGCGGGATTACAATGAGCAGTTCTTC.

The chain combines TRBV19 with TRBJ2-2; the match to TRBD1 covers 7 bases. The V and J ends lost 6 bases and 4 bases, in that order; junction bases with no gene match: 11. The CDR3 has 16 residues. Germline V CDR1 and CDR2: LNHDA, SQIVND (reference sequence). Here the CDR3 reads CASSTSQGVVTGELFF. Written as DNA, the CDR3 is TGTGCCAGTAGCACCAGCCAGGGGGTCGTCACCGGGGAGCTGTTTTTT.

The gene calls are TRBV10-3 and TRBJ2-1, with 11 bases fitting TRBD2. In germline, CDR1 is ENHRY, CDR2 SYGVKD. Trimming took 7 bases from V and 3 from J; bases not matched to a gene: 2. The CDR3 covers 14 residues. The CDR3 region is CAIITSGSYNEQFF. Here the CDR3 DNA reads TGTGCCATCATCACTAGCGGGAGCTACAATGAGCAGTTCTTC.

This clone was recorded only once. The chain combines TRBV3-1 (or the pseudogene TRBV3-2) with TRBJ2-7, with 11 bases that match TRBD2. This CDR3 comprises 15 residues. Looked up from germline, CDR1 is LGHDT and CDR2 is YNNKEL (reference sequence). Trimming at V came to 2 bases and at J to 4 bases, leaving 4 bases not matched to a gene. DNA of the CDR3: TGTGCCAGCAGCCAAACGGGACTAGCGGAATACGAGCAGTACTTC. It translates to CASSQTGLAEYEQYF.

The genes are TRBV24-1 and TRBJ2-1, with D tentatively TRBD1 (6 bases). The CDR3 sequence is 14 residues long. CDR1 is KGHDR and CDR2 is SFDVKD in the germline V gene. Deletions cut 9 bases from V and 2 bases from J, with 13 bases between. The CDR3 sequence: CATGDSGAYNEQFF. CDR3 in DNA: TGTGCCACCGGAGACTCAGGGGCCTACAATGAGCAGTTCTTC.

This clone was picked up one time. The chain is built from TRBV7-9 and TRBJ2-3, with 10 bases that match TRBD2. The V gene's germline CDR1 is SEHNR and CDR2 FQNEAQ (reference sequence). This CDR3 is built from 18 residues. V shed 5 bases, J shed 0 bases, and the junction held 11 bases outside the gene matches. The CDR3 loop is CASSRTSGYQSSTDTQYF. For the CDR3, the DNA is TGTGCCAGCAGCCGGACTAGCGGCTATCAATCTAGCACAGATACGCAGTATTTT.

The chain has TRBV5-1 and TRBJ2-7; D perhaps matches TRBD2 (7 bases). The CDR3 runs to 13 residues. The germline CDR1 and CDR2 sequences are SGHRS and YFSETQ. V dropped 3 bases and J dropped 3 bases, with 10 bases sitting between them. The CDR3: CASSSGGHYEQYF. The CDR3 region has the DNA TGCGCCAGCAGCTCGGGGGGCCACTACGAGCAGTACTTC.

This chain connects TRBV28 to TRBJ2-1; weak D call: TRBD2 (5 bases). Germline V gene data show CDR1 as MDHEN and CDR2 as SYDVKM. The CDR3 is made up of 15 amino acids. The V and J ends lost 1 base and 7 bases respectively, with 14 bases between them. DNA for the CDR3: TGTGCCAGCAGTTTATTGAAGCGGAGAGGGAATGAGCAGTTCTTC. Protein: CASSLLKRRGNEQFF.

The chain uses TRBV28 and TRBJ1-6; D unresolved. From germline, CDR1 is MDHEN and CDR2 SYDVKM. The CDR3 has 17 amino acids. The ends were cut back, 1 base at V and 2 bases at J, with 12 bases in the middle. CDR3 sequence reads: CASSLFAGPTYNSPLHF. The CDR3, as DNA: TGTGCCAGCAGTTTATTTGCGGGCCCCACCTATAATTCACCCCTCCACTTT. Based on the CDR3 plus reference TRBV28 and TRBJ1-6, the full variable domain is DVKVTQSSRYLVKRTGEKVFLECVQDMDHENMFWYRQDPGLGLRLIYFSYDVKMKEKGDIPEGYSVSREKKERFSLILESASTNQTSMYLCASSLFAGPTYNSPLHFGNGTRLTVT.

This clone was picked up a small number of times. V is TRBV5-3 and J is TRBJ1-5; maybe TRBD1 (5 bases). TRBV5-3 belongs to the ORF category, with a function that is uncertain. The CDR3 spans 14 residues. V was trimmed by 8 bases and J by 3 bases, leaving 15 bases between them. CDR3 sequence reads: CASSRGGYNQPQHF. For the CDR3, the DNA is TGTGCCAGTAGCCGCGGGGGATACAATCAGCCCCAGCATTTT.

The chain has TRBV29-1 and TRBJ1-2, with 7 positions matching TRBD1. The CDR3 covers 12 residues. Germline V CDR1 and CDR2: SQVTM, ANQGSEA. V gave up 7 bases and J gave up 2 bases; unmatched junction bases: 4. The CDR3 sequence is CSALQGNYGYTF. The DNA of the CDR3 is TGCAGCGCCCTACAGGGGAACTATGGCTACACCTTC.

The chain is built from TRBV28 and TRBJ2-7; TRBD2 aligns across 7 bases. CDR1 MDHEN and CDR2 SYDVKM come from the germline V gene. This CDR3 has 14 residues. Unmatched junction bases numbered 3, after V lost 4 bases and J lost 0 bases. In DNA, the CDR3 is TGTGCCAGCAGTTCGGCTAGCGGCTCCTACGAGCAGTACTTC. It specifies CASSSASGSYEQYF.

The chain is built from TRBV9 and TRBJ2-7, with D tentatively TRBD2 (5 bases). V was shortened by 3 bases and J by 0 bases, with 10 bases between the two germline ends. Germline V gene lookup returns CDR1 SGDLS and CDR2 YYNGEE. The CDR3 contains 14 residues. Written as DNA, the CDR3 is TGTGCCAGCAGCGCCGGAGAGGGCTCCTACGAGCAGTACTTC. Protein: CASSAGEGSYEQYF.

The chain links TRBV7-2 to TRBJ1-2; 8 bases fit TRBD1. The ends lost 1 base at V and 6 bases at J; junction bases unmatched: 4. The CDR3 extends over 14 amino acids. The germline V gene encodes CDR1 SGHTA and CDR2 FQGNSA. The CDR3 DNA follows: TGTGCCAGCAGCTTAGACAGGGGGAGCGATGGCTACACCTTC. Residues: CASSLDRGSDGYTF. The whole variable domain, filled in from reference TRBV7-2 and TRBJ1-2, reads GAGVSQSPSNKVTEKGKDVELRCDPISGHTALYWYRQSLGQGLEFLIYFQGNSAPDKSGLPSDRFSAERTGGSVSTLTIQRTQQEDSAVYLCASSLDRGSDGYTFGSGTRLTVV.

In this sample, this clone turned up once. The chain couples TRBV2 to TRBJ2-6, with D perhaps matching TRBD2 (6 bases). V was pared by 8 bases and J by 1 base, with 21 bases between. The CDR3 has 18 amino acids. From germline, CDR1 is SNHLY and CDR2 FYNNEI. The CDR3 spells CASCGGLAGSSGANVLTF. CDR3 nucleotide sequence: TGTGCCAGCTGTGGGGGACTCGCGGGGTCATCTGGGGCCAACGTCCTGACTTTC.

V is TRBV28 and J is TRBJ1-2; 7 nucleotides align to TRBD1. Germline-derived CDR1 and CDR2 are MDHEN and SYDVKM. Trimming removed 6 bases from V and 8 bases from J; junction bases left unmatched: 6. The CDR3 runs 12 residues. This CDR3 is CASRLQGQGYTF. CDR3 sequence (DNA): TGTGCCAGCAGGCTACAGGGGCAAGGCTACACCTTC.

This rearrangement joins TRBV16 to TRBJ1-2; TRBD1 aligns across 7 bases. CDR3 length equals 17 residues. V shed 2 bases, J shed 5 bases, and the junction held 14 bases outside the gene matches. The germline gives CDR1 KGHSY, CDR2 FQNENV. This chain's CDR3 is CASSQDETGALLYGYTF. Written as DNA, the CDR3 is TGTGCCAGCAGCCAAGATGAAACAGGGGCCCTATTGTATGGCTACACCTTC.

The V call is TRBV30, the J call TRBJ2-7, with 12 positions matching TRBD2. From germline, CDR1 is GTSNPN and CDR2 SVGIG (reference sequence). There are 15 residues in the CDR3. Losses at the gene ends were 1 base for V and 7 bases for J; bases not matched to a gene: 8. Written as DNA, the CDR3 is TGTGCCTGGAGTGGTAGTCTAGCGGGAGGGAGAGAGCAGTACTTC. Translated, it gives CAWSGSLAGGREQYF.

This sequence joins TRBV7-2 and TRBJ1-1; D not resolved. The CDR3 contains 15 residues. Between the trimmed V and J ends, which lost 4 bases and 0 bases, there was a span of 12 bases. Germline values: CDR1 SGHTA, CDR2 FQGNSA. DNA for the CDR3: TGTGCCAGCAGCTGGACCGGGAGCATGAACACTGAAGCTTTCTTT. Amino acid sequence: CASSWTGSMNTEAFF.

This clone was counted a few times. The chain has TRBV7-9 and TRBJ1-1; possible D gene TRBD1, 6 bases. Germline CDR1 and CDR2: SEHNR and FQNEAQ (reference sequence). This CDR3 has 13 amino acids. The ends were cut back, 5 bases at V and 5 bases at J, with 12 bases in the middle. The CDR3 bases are TGTGCCAGCAGCACAACAGGGAAAACTGAAGCTTTCTTT. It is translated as CASSTTGKTEAFF.